This is a list of T cell receptor beta chains from one sample in a study of blood T cell repertoires in COVID-19. Sequencing used immunoSEQ multiplex PCR; TCRdb keeps in-frame clones, though not all of them. The table lists approximately 69,000 clones, around 67% of them singletons, with approximately 20% in the top ten. The sample comprised peripheral blood. The receptors were sampled from a man between 60 and 70 years old with acute or convalescent COVID-19. CDR3s include the opening cysteine and the closing phenylalanine or tryptophan. A D gene is named only where the DNA matches it firmly. Expanded clones get a size class; other rows say once, few or many, or leave the size out.

NA,TRBJ2-1,TRBV11-3,TRBD2,CASSPGGGLAGSYNEQFF,TGTGCCAGCAGCCCTGGAGGCGGACTAGCGGGGTCCTACAATGAGCAGTTCTTC
few,TRBJ2-1,TRBV19,TRBD2,CASGLAGGPSYNEQFF,TGTGCCAGTGGACTAGCGGGAGGGCCTTCCTACAATGAGCAGTTCTTC
NA,TRBJ1-4,TRBV3-1/TRBV3-2,TRBD1,CASSPAGTDNEKLFF,TGTGCCAGCAGCCCTGCCGGGACAGATAATGAAAAACTGTTTTTT
many,TRBJ1-5,TRBV12-3/TRBV12-4,NA,CASSFQGNQPQHF,TGTGCCAGCAGTTTCCAGGGCAATCAGCCCCAGCATTTT
NA,TRBJ2-4,TRBV5-6,NA,CASSYLPLGKNIQYF,TGTGCCAGCAGCTACCTACCCCTTGGCAAAAACATTCAGTACTTC
NA,TRBJ2-3,TRBV23-1,NA,CASSQSPLFRGPDTQYF,TGCGCCAGCAGTCAATCCCCTCTCTTCAGGGGCCCAGATACGCAGTATTTT
NA,TRBJ2-1,TRBV14,TRBD2,CASSREAGGLSNEQFF,TGTGCCAGCAGCCGGGAAGCGGGAGGGCTATCAAATGAGCAGTTCTTC
NA,TRBJ1-5,TRBV21-1,NA,CASSKEEQGPNQPQHF,TGTGCCAGCAGCAAAGAGGAGCAGGGCCCCAATCAGCCCCAGCATTTT
NA,TRBJ2-2,TRBV11-1,TRBD1,CASRHATGTGYELFF,TGTGCCAGCAGGCATGCCACCGGGACAGGGTACGAGCTGTTTTTT
NA,TRBJ2-5,TRBV7-7,TRBD1,CASSLAGQGMGETQYF,TGTGCCAGCAGCTTAGCCGGACAGGGGATGGGAGAGACCCAGTACTTC
NA,TRBJ2-3,TRBV6-4,TRBD2,CASSAKAGGSDTQYF,TGTGCCAGCAGCGCCAAGGCGGGAGGATCAGATACGCAGTATTTT
NA,TRBJ1-5,TRBV20-1,NA,CSARGGTTQHF,TGCAGTGCTAGGGGGGGGACAACCCAGCATTTT
NA,TRBJ2-1,TRBV9,TRBD2,CASSLTRLAGVGEQFF,TGTGCCAGCAGCCTCACTCGACTAGCGGGAGTGGGTGAGCAGTTCTTC
NA,TRBJ2-1,TRBV11-3,NA,CASSQDSTGRIYNEQFF,TGTGCCAGCAGTCAAGATTCGACAGGGAGGATATACAATGAGCAGTTCTTC
NA,TRBJ2-2,TRBV19,NA,CASSISRATGELFF,TGTGCCAGTAGTATATCCAGGGCAACCGGGGAGCTGTTTTTT
NA,TRBJ2-3,TRBV18,TRBD1,CASSHRDRSTDTQYF,TGTGCCAGCTCACACCGGGACAGGAGCACAGATACGCAGTATTTT
NA,TRBJ1-2,TRBV11-2,NA,CASSITGLYGYTF,TGTGCCAGCAGCATTACAGGGCTCTATGGCTACACCTTC
NA,TRBJ1-5,TRBV18,NA,CASSLSGSRNQPQHF,TGTGCCAGCTCACTTTCCGGGAGTCGCAATCAGCCCCAGCATTTT
few,TRBJ2-2,TRBV9,NA,CASSFRNTGELFF,TGTGCCAGCAGCTTCCGGAACACCGGGGAGCTGTTTTTT
NA,TRBJ2-5,TRBV10-3,NA,CATTGVDETQYF,TGTGCCACAACGGGGGTGGACGAGACCCAGTACTTC
few,TRBJ2-1,TRBV14,NA,CASSHGTRGQFF,TGTGCCAGCAGCCATGGCACCAGGGGGCAGTTCTTC
NA,TRBJ1-5,TRBV7-8,TRBD1,CASSLTGGAGQPQHF,TGTGCCAGCAGCCTAACAGGGGGCGCGGGTCAGCCCCAGCATTTT
NA,TRBJ2-5,TRBV9,NA,CASSVSRGGQETQYF,TGTGCCAGCAGCGTATCGAGAGGGGGCCAAGAGACCCAGTACTTC
once,TRBJ1-6,TRBV10-3,NA,CAINTGVNSPLHF,TGTGCCATCAATACCGGGGTCAATTCACCCCTCCACTTT
NA,TRBJ2-7,TRBV28,NA,CASSSRSGRNFYEQYF,TGTGCCAGCAGCTCTCGGTCAGGCCGCAACTTCTACGAGCAGTACTTC
NA,TRBJ2-3,TRBV6-4,TRBD2,CASSDPIAGDGADTQYF,TGTGCCAGCAGTGATCCTATAGCGGGAGATGGGGCAGATACGCAGTATTTT
once,TRBJ1-4,TRBV5-1,NA,CASSLTRTNEKLFF,TGCGCCAGCAGCTTGACGAGGACTAATGAAAAACTGTTTTTT
once,TRBJ2-1,TRBV6-5,NA,CASSYREPSAEEQFF,TGTGCCAGCAGTTACCGAGAACCCAGCGCGGAGGAGCAGTTCTTC
NA,TRBJ1-3,TRBV7-2,NA,CASSLNIASSGNTIYF,TGTGCCAGCAGCTTAAACATCGCAAGCTCTGGAAACACCATATATTTT
NA,TRBJ2-1,TRBV15,TRBD2,CATSVSGRRSYNEQFF,TGTGCCACCAGCGTTAGCGGGAGGCGCTCCTACAATGAGCAGTTCTTC
NA,TRBJ1-1,TRBV10-2,TRBD1,CASSDQGADTEAFF,TGCGCCAGCAGTGACCAGGGGGCGGACACTGAAGCTTTCTTT
NA,TRBJ2-3,TRBV7-3,TRBD2,CASSRTSGFTDTQYF,TGTGCCAGCAGCCGGACTAGCGGATTCACAGATACGCAGTATTTT
few,TRBJ1-1,TRBV5-1,TRBD1,CASRAQGGTEAFF,TGCGCCAGCAGGGCTCAGGGGGGCACTGAAGCTTTCTTT
NA,TRBJ2-1,TRBV4-1,NA,CASSQDNSYNEQFF,TGCGCCAGCAGCCAAGACAACTCCTACAATGAGCAGTTCTTC
NA,TRBJ2-7,TRBV5-1,TRBD2,CASSTRLAGDGEQYF,TGCGCCAGCAGCACACGACTAGCGGGAGACGGCGAGCAGTACTTC
NA,TRBJ1-6,TRBV19,TRBD1,CASSIDGTGGNSPLHF,TGTGCCAGTAGTATAGATGGGACAGGGGGCAATTCACCCCTCCACTTT
NA,TRBJ1-1,TRBV4-2,NA,CASSRNGGDAFF,TGTGCCAGCAGCCGAAATGGGGGGGACGCTTTCTTT
few,TRBJ2-2,TRBV3-1/TRBV3-2,NA,CASSPRANTGELFF,TGTGCCAGCAGCCCCCGGGCGAACACCGGGGAGCTGTTTTTT
NA,TRBJ2-7,TRBV6-6,NA,CASTISYHRAEQYF,TGTGCCAGCACGATTTCTTACCACAGGGCCGAGCAGTACTTC
NA,TRBJ1-4,TRBV27,NA,CASSLSPGNNEKLFF,TGTGCCAGCAGTTTATCACCAGGGAACAATGAAAAACTGTTTTTT
NA,TRBJ1-2,TRBV19,NA,CASSTQDSYGYTF,TGTGCCAGTAGTACCCAAGACAGCTATGGCTACACCTTC
once,TRBJ2-1,TRBV6-5,TRBD2,CASSPTSGGFGEQFF,TGTGCCAGCAGTCCGACTAGCGGGGGGTTCGGTGAGCAGTTCTTC
few,TRBJ1-1,TRBV5-1,TRBD1,CASSMRTGETEAFF,TGCGCCAGCAGCATGAGGACAGGGGAAACTGAAGCTTTCTTT
once,TRBJ2-3,TRBV25-1,NA,CASSERGSTDTQYF,TGTGCCAGCAGTGAGAGGGGGAGCACAGATACGCAGTATTTT
NA,TRBJ2-1,TRBV3-1/TRBV3-2,NA,CASSPPSEAGFNEQFF,TGTGCCAGCAGCCCCCCCAGTGAGGCCGGCTTCAATGAGCAGTTCTTC
NA,TRBJ1-2,TRBV7-9,TRBD1,CASSATGDHYGYTF,TGTGCCAGCAGCGCGACAGGGGATCACTATGGCTACACCTTC
NA,TRBJ2-1,TRBV5-1,TRBD1,CASSLNDRATNEQFF,TGCGCCAGCAGCTTAAATGACAGGGCCACCAATGAGCAGTTCTTC
NA,TRBJ1-5,TRBV24-1,NA,CATSEELSNQPQHF,TGTGCCACCAGTGAAGAGCTTAGCAATCAGCCCCAGCATTTT
few,TRBJ1-5,TRBV18,TRBD1,CASSFDRDNQPQHF,TGTGCCAGCTCATTTGACAGGGACAATCAGCCCCAGCATTTT
NA,TRBJ1-5,TRBV28,NA,CASSPGVENQPQHF,TGTGCCAGCAGTCCGGGAGTAGAGAATCAGCCCCAGCATTTT
NA,TRBJ1-2,TRBV28,TRBD1,CASSPTGTGGLWGYTF,TGTGCCAGCAGTCCTACCGGGACAGGGGGACTATGGGGCTACACCTTC
NA,TRBJ2-7,TRBV3-1/TRBV3-2,TRBD2,CASSHRSGGPDEQYF,TGTGCCAGCAGCCATAGATCGGGAGGGCCGGACGAGCAGTACTTC
NA,TRBJ1-1,TRBV12-3/TRBV12-4,NA,CASSITENTEAFF,TGTGCCAGCAGTATAACAGAGAACACTGAAGCTTTCTTT
NA,TRBJ2-1,TRBV7-2,NA,CASSLERETEQFF,TGTGCCAGCAGCTTAGAGAGGGAGACTGAGCAGTTCTTC
NA,TRBJ2-7,TRBV14,NA,CASSQRREGDGEQYF,TGTGCCAGCAGCCAGAGGAGGGAAGGTGACGGCGAGCAGTACTTC